The next 30 T cell receptor beta chains were all read from a single sample in a study of CD8+CD57+ T cells in acquired aplastic anemia. TCR beta VDJ combinations and CDR3 sequences were profiled from genomic DNA. TCRdb re-analysed the reads in MiXCR, keeping a single row per CDR3 protein. The sample holds 250,000 to 300,000 distinct CDR3 sequences; about three fifths are singletons and the top ten take around 1.3%. Patients selected for sequencing had displayed CD8+CD57+ cell expansion by flow cytometry. Sequencing was performed on sorted CD4+, CD8+, or CD8+CD57+ T cells (not recorded which) from PBMCs. The receptors stem from a human donor with aplastic anemia.

The V call is TRBV7-8, the J call TRBJ2-3; possibly TRBD2 for D (5 bases). CDR1 is SGHVS and CDR2 is FQNEAQ in the germline V gene. Trimming removed 0 bases from V and 3 bases from J, with 16 bases in between. The CDR3 has 17 residues. The CDR3 reads CASSLAHSLGSTDTQYF. In DNA form, the CDR3 reads TGTGCCAGCAGCTTAGCGCATTCCCTTGGGAGTACAGATACGCAGTATTTT. Combining the CDR3 with reference TRBV7-8 and TRBJ2-3 gives the whole variable domain GAGVSQSPRYKVAKRGQDVALRCDPISGHVSLFWYQQALGQGPEFLTYFQNEAQLDKSGLPSDRFFAERPEGSVSTLKIQRTQQEDSAVYLCASSLAHSLGSTDTQYFGPGTRLTVL.

There are a few counts of this clonotype. The rearrangement links TRBV24-1 to TRBJ2-5, with 7 bases lining up with TRBD1. Germline-derived CDR1 and CDR2 are KGHDR and SFDVKD. The CDR3 has 15 residues. Trimming cost V 4 bases and J 2 bases; bases outside gene matches: 6. The CDR3 bases are TGTGCCACCAGTGACTCGACAGGGCCACAAGAGACCCAGTACTTC. This codes for CATSDSTGPQETQYF.

The rearrangement links TRBV5-4 to TRBJ2-3, with a tentative D call TRBD2 (7 bases). V shed 4 bases and J shed 4 bases, with 19 bases lying between them. The CDR3 loop spans 16 amino acids. Germline CDR1 reads SGHNT; CDR2 reads YYREEE (reference sequence). For the CDR3, the DNA is TGTGCCAGCAGCACGCGGTTGGGGGGGCTCTCAGATACGCAGTATTTT. Its translation: CASSTRLGGLSDTQYF.

This chain connects TRBV20-1 to TRBJ1-1; D is undetermined. This CDR3 is 16 amino acids long. V was trimmed by 1 base and J by 3 bases, leaving 18 bases between them. Germline lookup yields CDR1 DFQATT and CDR2 SNEGSKA (reference sequence). The CDR3 region has the DNA TGCAGTGCTAGAGTACCGGGATTCTATGGCTACACTGAAGCTTTCTTT. Amino acids: CSARVPGFYGYTEAFF.

This clonotype was seen many times. The chain joins TRBV5-6 to TRBJ1-2; D perhaps matches TRBD1 (5 bases). This CDR3 region has 14 residues. V lost 3 bases to trimming and J lost 5 bases, with 14 bases between them. The germline CDR1 and CDR2 sequences are SGHDT and YYEEEE. CDR3 DNA sequence: TGTGCCAGCAGCTCGGGCCCCGGGGGGTATGGCTACACCTTC. This sequence encodes CASSSGPGGYGYTF.

This clonotype was counted ten times or more. The chain joins TRBV6-5 to TRBJ1-2; D is unclear. V was pared by 2 bases and J by 1 base, with 8 bases between. Germline values: CDR1 MNHEY, CDR2 SVGAGI. There are 14 residues in the CDR3. DNA of the CDR3: TGTGCCAGCAGTTACGATCGGGGTAACTATGGCTACACCTTC. It codes for CASSYDRGNYGYTF.

The chain is built from TRBV6-1 and TRBJ1-1, with unresolved D. This CDR3 is built from 13 residues. V was clipped by 1 base and J by 5 bases, with 8 bases between them. In germline, CDR1 is MNHNS, CDR2 SASEGT. CDR3 protein: CASSEGEITEAFF. CDR3 in DNA: TGTGCCAGCAGTGAAGGGGAAATAACTGAAGCTTTCTTT.

This chain joins TRBV7-2 and TRBJ1-4; TRBD1 matches 7 bases. This CDR3 region has 14 residues. Germline-derived CDR1 and CDR2 are SGHTA and FQGNSA. J lost 6 bases, V lost 5 bases, and 6 bases had no gene match. CDR3 DNA: TGTGCCAGCAGCACTCGACAGGGTGATGAAAAACTGTTTTTT. It translates to CASSTRQGDEKLFF.

In DNA, the CDR3 is TGCAGTGCTAGACGGGGACAGGGAGGAGAAGAGCAGTACTTC. Protein sequence: CSARRGQGGEEQYF. The V gene is TRBV20-1, the J gene TRBJ2-7; 9 positions agree with TRBD1. V was pared by 2 bases and J by 7 bases, with 9 bases of the junction left unmatched. This CDR3 has 14 residues. Germline-derived CDR1 and CDR2 are DFQATT and SNEGSKA (reference sequence).

The V gene is TRBV7-3, the J gene TRBJ2-1; 11 positions agree with TRBD2. The germline V gene has CDR1 SGHTA and CDR2 FQGTGA. The length of the CDR3 is 13 residues. V dropped 5 bases and J dropped 11; count of bases not matched to a gene: 5. The CDR3 sequence: CASSLSGRAQQFF. CDR3 DNA: TGTGCCAGCAGCCTTAGCGGGAGGGCTCAGCAGTTCTTC. The full variable domain, with the rest looked up from reference TRBV7-3 and TRBJ2-1, is GAGVSQTPSNKVTEKGKYVELRCDPISGHTALYWYRQSLGQGPEFLIYFQGTGAADDSGLPNDRFFAVRPEGSVSTLKIQRTERGDSAVYLCASSLSGRAQQFFGPGTRLTVL.

The V call is TRBV25-1, the J call TRBJ2-1, with 12 positions matching TRBD1. This CDR3 contains 16 residues. The germline gives CDR1 MGHDK, CDR2 SYGVNS. Trimming cost V 2 bases and J 6 bases; bases outside gene matches: 5. CDR3 nucleotide sequence: TGTGCCAGCAGTGAACCGGGACAGGGGGCGATCAATGAGCAGTTCTTC. Residues: CASSEPGQGAINEQFF.

The rearrangement joins TRBV7-9 to TRBJ2-7, with D unresolved. This CDR3 has 14 amino acids. Per germline, CDR1 SEHNR and CDR2 FQNEAQ (reference sequence). Trimming left V 1 base short and J 2 bases short, with 9 bases between. This CDR3 is CASSLGATTYEQYF. In nucleotides, the CDR3 is TGTGCCAGCAGCTTAGGCGCTACTACCTACGAGCAGTACTTC.

The chain combines TRBV2 with TRBJ1-2; TRBD1 aligns across 9 bases. Trimming removed 8 bases from V and 2 bases from J; junction bases left unmatched: 9. The CDR3 runs 15 residues. The germline V gene encodes CDR1 SNHLY and CDR2 FYNNEI. In DNA form, the CDR3 reads TGTGCCAGCGGGGACAGGGCCGCTGGCAACTATGGCTACACCTTC. Protein product: CASGDRAAGNYGYTF.

This clonotype appeared many times. This chain joins TRBV19 and TRBJ2-3, with D unclear. V lost 6 bases and J 1 base, leaving 14 bases between the germline ends. The length of the CDR3 is 15 residues. CDR1 is LNHDA and CDR2 is SQIVND in the germline V gene (reference sequence). The CDR3 loop reads CASSPLRSRTDTQYF. In DNA form, the CDR3 reads TGTGCCAGTAGCCCCCTGCGGAGTCGCACAGATACGCAGTATTTT.

This clonotype was seen ten or more times. The J gene is TRBJ1-4, the V gene TRBV20-1; a possible D gene is TRBD1 (5 bases). CDR3 length equals 13 residues. V was clipped by 0 bases and J by 6 bases, with 8 bases between them. Germline V gives CDR1 DFQATT, CDR2 SNEGSKA (reference sequence). CDR3 residues: CSARDPRDEKLFF. Here the CDR3 DNA reads TGCAGTGCTAGAGATCCCAGGGATGAAAAACTGTTTTTT.

This rearrangement joins TRBV5-1 to TRBJ2-7; 8 bases agree with TRBD1. The J segment lost 2 bases and the V segment lost 3 bases, leaving 4 bases of the junction unmatched. The CDR3 runs to 14 residues. Germline V CDR1 and CDR2: SGHRS, YFSETQ. The CDR3, as DNA: TGCGCCAGCAGCTCGGACAGGGCCGCCTACGAGCAGTACTTC. Amino acids: CASSSDRAAYEQYF. Filled out from reference TRBV5-1 and TRBJ2-7, the complete variable domain reads KAGVTQTPRYLIKTRGQQVTLSCSPISGHRSVSWYQQTPGQGLQFLFEYFSETQRNKGNFPGRFSGRQFSNSRSEMNVSTLELGDSALYLCASSSDRAAYEQYFGPGTRLTVT.

This clonotype has a count of ten or more. V and J are TRBV7-2 and TRBJ1-2, with D perhaps matching TRBD1 (6 bases). Germline loops: CDR1 SGHTA, CDR2 FQGNSA. Deletions cut 3 bases from V and 4 bases from J, with 18 bases between. The CDR3 length is 16 residues. The CDR3 here is CASSFGPRTAGYGYTF. The CDR3 nucleotides are TGTGCCAGCAGCTTTGGTCCCAGGACAGCTGGCTATGGCTACACCTTC.

This clonotype showed up many times. V usage is TRBV27 and J usage is TRBJ1-1; D remains ambiguous. Deletions cut 4 bases from V and 2 bases from J, with 11 bases between. CDR1 MNHEY and CDR2 SMNVEV come from the germline V gene (reference sequence). CDR3 length: 14 residues. DNA for the CDR3: TGTGCCAGCAGTTCGGCGCAGCTTAACACTGAAGCTTTCTTT. Its protein product is CASSSAQLNTEAFF.

This chain uses TRBV2 with TRBJ2-7; TRBD1 matches at 8 bases. CDR1 and CDR2 (germline): SNHLY, FYNNEI. With V trimmed by 4 bases and J by 4 bases, 3 bases remained unmatched. The length of the CDR3 is 13 residues. CDR3: CASSGDRQYEQYF. The CDR3 coding sequence is TGTGCCAGCAGTGGGGACAGGCAGTACGAGCAGTACTTC.

This chain links TRBV5-1 with TRBJ1-2, with unresolved D. Germline V gene sequence: CDR1 SGHRS, CDR2 YFSETQ. This CDR3 has 13 amino acids. Trimming pared 0 bases from V and 5 bases from J, leaving 8 bases between. In nucleotides, the CDR3 is TGCGCCAGCAGCTTGGAGCGTGGGTATGGCTACACCTTC. Translating it yields CASSLERGYGYTF.

This rearrangement joins TRBV10-2 to TRBJ2-1; no firm D call. The CDR3 runs 14 residues. Germline V gene sequence: CDR1 WSHSY, CDR2 SAAADI. The ends were cut back, 8 bases at V and 3 bases at J, with 14 bases in the middle. The CDR3 here is CASALGSLYNEQFF. The DNA for the CDR3 is TGCGCCAGCGCCTTAGGGTCTCTCTACAATGAGCAGTTCTTC.

V and J are TRBV7-9 and TRBJ2-7; the D is unclear. Trimming took off 3 bases at V and 5 bases at J, with 11 bases between the two ends. The CDR3 is 13 amino acids. CDR1 SEHNR and CDR2 FQNEAQ come from the germline V gene (reference sequence). The CDR3, as DNA: TGTGCCAGCAGCTTTTCGGGTGGGAACGAGCAGTACTTC. Translated, it gives CASSFSGGNEQYF.

The chain recombines TRBV20-1 with TRBJ2-7; D is perhaps TRBD2 (7 bases). V was cut by 5 bases and J by 2 bases, with 16 bases left in between. CDR1 is DFQATT, CDR2 SNEGSKA, per germline (reference sequence). The CDR3 sequence is 14 residues long. DNA of the CDR3: TGCAGTGCTGGGGAGGGGGGGTCGACCTACGAGCAGTACTTC. Its translation: CSAGEGGSTYEQYF.

At least ten counts were recorded for this clonotype. The CDR3 sequence is CASSPLLRAGGPREQYF. The CDR3, as DNA: TGTGCCAGCAGCCCCCTCTTGAGAGCGGGAGGGCCGAGGGAGCAGTACTTC. This rearrangement joins TRBV14 to TRBJ2-7, with 10 bases identical to TRBD2. CDR1 and CDR2 from the germline V gene are SGHDN and FVKESK. The CDR3 consists of 17 residues. Trimming at V came to 4 bases and at J to 7 bases, leaving 16 bases not matched to a gene.

This chain connects TRBV7-3 to TRBJ2-7, with TRBD1 matching 7 bases. CDR1 SGHTA and CDR2 FQGTGA come from the germline V gene. The CDR3 covers 14 residues. J was trimmed by 6 bases and V by 2 bases; bases with no gene match: 7. Here the CDR3 reads CASSLVSGGAEQYF. The CDR3 DNA is TGTGCCAGCAGCTTAGTTTCAGGGGGAGCCGAGCAGTACTTC.

The gene calls are TRBV7-8 and TRBJ2-3, with a tentative D call TRBD2 (5 bases). This CDR3 comprises 15 residues. Trimming shortened V by 2 bases and J by 2 bases, and 11 bases separated the two germline ends. CDR1 is SGHVS, CDR2 FQNEAQ, per germline. The CDR3 DNA sequence: TGTGCCAGCAGCTTACCGGGGATACTCACAGATACGCAGTATTTT. Translated, it gives CASSLPGILTDTQYF.

This clonotype was counted many times. The gene calls are TRBV5-6 and TRBJ2-7; weak D call: TRBD2 (6 bases). V was pared by 2 bases and J by 1 base, with 10 bases between. The CDR3 contains 14 residues. From germline, CDR1 is SGHDT and CDR2 YYEEEE. The CDR3 protein is CASSLGRTSYEQYF. DNA for the CDR3: TGTGCCAGCAGCTTAGGGAGGACATCCTACGAGCAGTACTTC.

The chain couples TRBV25-1 to TRBJ2-2, with 8 bases matching TRBD1. Unmatched junction bases numbered 7, after V lost 4 bases and J lost 3 bases. The CDR3 extends over 16 amino acids. Germline values: CDR1 MGHDK, CDR2 SYGVNS. The CDR3 DNA is TGTGCCAGCAGTGGTAACAGGGGGTTGGACACCGGGGAGCTGTTTTTT. Its protein product is CASSGNRGLDTGELFF.

The genes are TRBV7-6 and TRBJ2-7; 8 bases line up with TRBD1. Germline V CDR1 and CDR2: SGHVS, FNYEAQ. This CDR3 is 17 amino acids long. After removal of 5 bases from V and 3 bases from J, the junction contained 15 bases not matched to a gene. The chain's CDR3 is CASSPTTGQGRDYEQYF. The CDR3 region has the DNA TGTGCCAGCAGCCCAACCACCGGACAGGGAAGGGACTACGAGCAGTACTTC.

The chain uses TRBV10-3 and TRBJ1-2; 7 positions match TRBD1. CDR1 and CDR2 from the germline V gene are ENHRY and SYGVKD. The CDR3 runs 14 residues. Unmatched junction bases numbered 10, after V lost 6 bases and J lost 6 bases. CDR3 nucleotides: TGTGCCATCAGACGACCGACAGGGTATAATGGCTACACCTTC. Amino acids: CAIRRPTGYNGYTF.